This paragraph reports one T cell receptor (beta chain). As yet, its antigen is unknown. CDR3 length equals 14 residues. The V end was cut by 0 bases, the J end by 3 bases, with 8 bases between. Germline V gene lookup returns CDR1 GTSNPN and CDR2 SVGIG (reference sequence). These data are taken from a study of cytomegalovirus exposure and HLA in healthy donors. Overall study findings and caveats: Roughly uniform sequencing depth across donors was assumed, possibly incorrectly.

PCR used 60 Vbeta primers and 13 Jbeta primers. Some clones are missing from TCRdb's copy, which holds only in-frame ones; the method was immunoSEQ multiplex PCR. The sample lists more than 85,000 clones, around 84% occurring once. Material for sequencing was PBMCs. This chain joins TRBV30 and TRBJ1-4; D gene ambiguous. The origin of this receptor is a woman aged 30 to 39 in good health and CMV-seronegative. CDR3: CAWSVRQSNEKLFF. DNA of the CDR3: TGTGCCTGGAGTGTACGCCAGTCTAATGAAAAACTGTTTTTT.